Following are 27 T cell receptor beta chains from one sample sequenced in a study of blood T cell repertoires in COVID-19. The data were produced by immunoSEQ multiplex PCR, yet TCRdb's version contains in-frame clones alone and is incomplete. The sample yields approximately 240,000 clones, under 90% seen once. The sequenced sample consisted of peripheral blood. The source is a woman aged 55 to 70 who had recovered from COVID-19.

CDR3: CASRPRTGGVSTDTQYF. CDR3 sequence (DNA): TGTGCCAGTAGGCCCCGGACAGGGGGAGTTAGCACAGATACGCAGTATTTT. The chain carries TRBV19 and TRBJ2-3; 10 bases line up with TRBD1. The CDR3 is 17 amino acids. CDR1 and CDR2 (germline): LNHDA, SQIVND (reference sequence). V shed 6 bases, J shed 0 bases, and the junction held 9 bases outside the gene matches.

The chain links TRBV5-6 to TRBJ2-4, with 7 bases lining up with TRBD1. Germline V lookup: CDR1 SGHDT, CDR2 YYEEEE. V shed 6 bases, J shed 7 bases, and the junction held 13 bases outside the gene matches. This CDR3 region has 15 residues. The CDR3 nucleotides read TGTGCCAGCACCCAGGAATGGGGACAGAGGAACATTCAGTACTTC. This gives the protein CASTQEWGQRNIQYF.

The gene calls are TRBV9 and TRBJ2-1, with 7 bases identical to TRBD2. The junction had 4 bases not matched to a gene; V was cut back by 0 bases and J by 4 bases. The germline V gene has CDR1 SGDLS and CDR2 YYNGEE. This CDR3 is built from 15 residues. The CDR3 nucleotides are TGTGCCAGCAGCGTAGATACGGGGGGTTACAATGAGCAGTTCTTC. Translated, it gives CASSVDTGGYNEQFF. Full variable domain (missing parts from reference TRBV9 and TRBJ2-1): DSGVTQTPKHLITATGQRVTLRCSPRSGDLSVYWYQQSLDQGLQFLIQYYNGEERAKGNILERFSAQQFPDLHSELNLSSLELGDSALYFCASSVDTGGYNEQFFGPGTRLTVL.

This chain connects TRBV10-3 to TRBJ2-1; D not certain. The CDR3 loop spans 14 amino acids. Germline CDR1 reads ENHRY; CDR2 reads SYGVKD. V was clipped by 0 bases and J by 8 bases, with 11 bases between them. The CDR3 DNA follows: TGTGCCATCAGTGAGTCGCTTAGTCAGGATGAGCAGTTCTTC. Protein sequence: CAISESLSQDEQFF.

This clone was seen once. This rearrangement joins TRBV29-1 to TRBJ1-1, with TRBD1 identical over 7 bases. The V gene's germline CDR1 is SQVTM and CDR2 ANQGSEA. This CDR3 has 13 residues. The junction had 9 bases not matched to a gene; V was cut back by 6 bases and J by 5 bases. This CDR3 is CSVAETGITEAFF. CDR3 DNA sequence: TGCAGCGTAGCCGAGACAGGGATTACTGAAGCTTTCTTT.

The V call is TRBV18, the J call TRBJ1-3; D is unresolved. The length of the CDR3 is 15 residues. Germline assignment: CDR1 KGHSH and CDR2 LQKENI. V lost 3 bases, J lost 1 base, and 10 bases lay in between. The CDR3 sequence: CASSPRGGSGNTIYF. The DNA for the CDR3 is TGTGCCAGCTCACCCCGGGGAGGATCTGGAAACACCATATATTTT. The full variable domain, with the rest looked up from reference TRBV18 and TRBJ1-3, is NAGVMQNPRHLVRRRGQEARLRCSPMKGHSHVYWYRQLPEEGLKFMVYLQKENIIDESGMPKERFSAEFPKEGPSILRIQQVVRGDSAAYFCASSPRGGSGNTIYFGEGSWLTVV.

The CDR3 nucleotides are TGTGCCAGCAAAGGGGAAATCCTAGATAATTCACCCCTCCACTTT. It yields the protein CASKGEILDNSPLHF. V gene TRBV27 combines with J gene TRBJ1-6, with TRBD1 as a possible D gene (5 bases). In germline, CDR1 is MNHEY, CDR2 SMNVEV (reference sequence). The CDR3 spans 15 residues. V lost 7 bases and J 5 bases, leaving 15 bases between the germline ends.

The chain uses TRBV7-8 and TRBJ2-1, with a tentative D call TRBD2 (7 bases). Trimming shortened V by 0 bases and J by 8 bases, and 11 bases separated the two germline ends. The CDR3 is 14 amino acids. CDR1 and CDR2 from the germline V gene are SGHVS and FQNEAQ. The DNA for the CDR3 is TGTGCCAGCAGCTTAGCGAGGGGGGGATATGAGCAGTTCTTC. Residues: CASSLARGGYEQFF.

The rearrangement links TRBV7-3 to TRBJ1-2, with 9 bases that match TRBD1. The CDR3 sequence is 15 residues long. V lost 4 bases and J lost 3; bases outside the gene matches: 6. Germline V gene lookup returns CDR1 SGHTA and CDR2 FQGTGA. CDR3 region: CASSSGTGRYYGYTF. The CDR3 DNA sequence: TGTGCCAGCAGCTCCGGGACAGGGCGCTACTATGGCTACACCTTC.

This chain connects TRBV6-4 to TRBJ1-4; D gene unclear. The ends were cut back, 2 bases at V and 4 bases at J, with 8 bases in the middle. The CDR3 totals 14 residues. Per the germline V gene, CDR1 is MRHNA and CDR2 is SNTAGT. CDR3 protein: CASSDVESNEKLFF. CDR3 nucleotides: TGTGCCAGCAGTGACGTGGAGAGTAATGAAAAACTGTTTTTT.

CDR3 nucleotide sequence: TGTGCCAGCAGCCTCTGGGGGGGCTGGGACACCGGGGAGCTGTTTTTT. Protein: CASSLWGGWDTGELFF. The gene calls are TRBV14 and TRBJ2-2; D possibly corresponds to TRBD2 (7 bases). Germline V gene lookup returns CDR1 SGHDN and CDR2 FVKESK. Deletions cut 4 bases from V and 3 bases from J, with 15 bases between. The CDR3 is 16 residues long.

The chain carries TRBV6-2 or TRBV6-3 and TRBJ2-5; no definite D call. Germline CDR1 is MNHEY and CDR2 is SVGEGT. The V end was cut by 6 bases, the J end by 6 bases, with 17 bases between. This CDR3 contains 14 residues. In DNA, the CDR3 is TGTGCCAGCAGCCGACCGACTGCGCCGCAGACCCAGTACTTC. This encodes CASSRPTAPQTQYF.

About this clone: The junction shows a germline mismatch at one end, possibly a read error. The chain joins TRBV11-2 to TRBJ2-3; 12 nucleotides agree with TRBD2. The CDR3 extends over 14 amino acids. The germline V gene has CDR1 SGHAT and CDR2 FQNNGV. As DNA, the CDR3 is TGTGCCAGCAGTAGGACTAGCGGGATGGGCACGCATTATTTT. Protein product: CASSRTSGMGTHYF.

The V gene is TRBV5-1, the J gene TRBJ1-1; possible D gene TRBD1, 5 bases. V shed 4 bases and J shed 1 base, with 29 bases lying between them. The CDR3 totals 20 residues. Per the germline V gene, CDR1 is SGHRS and CDR2 is YFSETQ. CDR3 sequence reads: CASSGQLRLAGGDENTEAFF. CDR3 DNA: TGCGCCAGCAGCGGTCAATTGAGGCTCGCGGGGGGAGATGAGAACACTGAAGCTTTCTTT.

Remarks on this clone: Distinct nucleotide sequences in the sample also encode this CDR3. The gene calls are TRBV9 and TRBJ1-6; D might be TRBD1 (6 bases). CDR1 and CDR2 from the germline V gene are SGDLS and YYNGEE. The CDR3 runs to 15 residues. Trimming removed 0 bases from V and 7 bases from J, with 11 bases in between. The CDR3 nucleotides are TGTGCCAGCAGCGTAGAACAGGGCCCGAATTCACCCCTCCACTTT. Translated, it gives CASSVEQGPNSPLHF.

The rearrangement links TRBV11-2 to TRBJ2-7; no reliable D call. Deletions cut 4 bases from V and 1 base from J, with 11 bases between. Germline assignment: CDR1 SGHAT and CDR2 FQNNGV. This CDR3 contains 14 residues. The CDR3 sequence is CASSSVRWSYEQYF. CDR3 sequence (DNA): TGTGCCAGCAGCTCGGTTCGGTGGTCCTACGAGCAGTACTTC.

This sequence joins TRBV18 and TRBJ2-7; tentatively, D is TRBD2 (6 bases). The CDR3 totals 15 residues. V lost 0 bases to trimming and J lost 5 bases, with 14 bases between them. Per the germline V gene, CDR1 is KGHSH and CDR2 is LQKENI. CDR3 coding DNA: TGTGCCAGCTCACCACCGGGGCAGGGCGGGAACGAGCAGTACTTC. Amino acid sequence: CASSPPGQGGNEQYF. Together with reference TRBV18 and TRBJ2-7, the CDR3 gives the full variable domain: NAGVMQNPRHLVRRRGQEARLRCSPMKGHSHVYWYRQLPEEGLKFMVYLQKENIIDESGMPKERFSAEFPKEGPSILRIQQVVRGDSAAYFCASSPPGQGGNEQYFGPGTRLTVT.

The genes are TRBV7-2 and TRBJ2-2; the match to TRBD2 covers 8 bases. This CDR3 region has 15 residues. The germline CDR1 and CDR2 sequences are SGHTA and FQGNSA. V lost 6 bases and J lost 7; bases outside the gene matches: 10. CDR3: CASSSRAGGDGELFF. DNA of the CDR3: TGTGCCAGCAGTTCAAGGGCGGGGGGAGACGGGGAGCTGTTTTTT. Full variable domain (missing parts from reference TRBV7-2 and TRBJ2-2): GAGVSQSPSNKVTEKGKDVELRCDPISGHTALYWYRQSLGQGLEFLIYFQGNSAPDKSGLPSDRFSAERTGGSVSTLTIQRTQQEDSAVYLCASSSRAGGDGELFFGEGSRLTVL.

This clone was observed once. The chain has TRBV3-1 (or the pseudogene TRBV3-2) and TRBJ2-3, with 12 nucleotides matching TRBD1. CDR3 length: 16 residues. The junction had 2 bases not matched to a gene; V was cut back by 0 bases and J by 4 bases. Germline V CDR1 and CDR2: LGHDT, YNNKEL (reference sequence). The CDR3 DNA follows: TGTGCCAGCAGCCAAGATGGGACAGGGGGCTCAGATACGCAGTATTTT. It yields the protein CASSQDGTGGSDTQYF.

V is TRBV25-1 and J is TRBJ1-5; 7 bases are a match to TRBD1. Per the germline V gene, CDR1 is MGHDK and CDR2 is SYGVNS. The CDR3 spans 15 residues. The V and J ends lost 4 bases and 3 bases, in that order; junction bases with no gene match: 6. CDR3 sequence (DNA): TGTGCCAGCAGTGGAGGACAGGACTACAATCAGCCCCAGCATTTT. Amino acids: CASSGGQDYNQPQHF.

The V call is TRBV29-1, the J call TRBJ1-2; possible D gene TRBD1, 6 bases. This CDR3 has 14 amino acids. Germline loops: CDR1 SQVTM, CDR2 ANQGSEA. The V gene lost 5 bases and the J gene lost 5 bases, with 18 bases spanning the gap. Here the CDR3 DNA reads TGCAGCGTTCGCCGAGGGGGAAACGTATATGGCTACACCTTC. Translated: CSVRRGGNVYGYTF.

The V and J genes are TRBV6-6 and TRBJ2-5, with 7 nucleotides matching TRBD1. The CDR3 loop spans 15 amino acids. Germline assignment: CDR1 MNHNY and CDR2 SVGAGI (reference sequence). After removal of 5 bases from V and 5 bases from J, the junction contained 11 bases not matched to a gene. CDR3 protein: CASSPRSQGRETQYF. DNA for the CDR3: TGTGCCAGCAGTCCACGGTCACAGGGGCGGGAGACCCAGTACTTC.

In its sample, this clone was seen a few times. The V and J genes are TRBV27 and TRBJ2-3; 8 bases line up with TRBD2. Trimming cost V 5 bases and J 7 bases; bases outside gene matches: 8. The CDR3 loop spans 14 amino acids. Germline V CDR1 and CDR2: MNHEY, SMNVEV (reference sequence). This chain's CDR3 is CASSVGLGANTQYF. For the CDR3, the DNA is TGTGCCAGCAGTGTGGGACTAGGGGCGAATACGCAGTATTTT.

The chain combines TRBV20-1 with TRBJ1-2; possibly TRBD1 for D (5 bases). The CDR3 extends over 12 amino acids. V was clipped by 5 bases and J by 5 bases, with 12 bases between them. Germline V lookup: CDR1 DFQATT, CDR2 SNEGSKA (reference sequence). This CDR3 reads CSAGDRGYGYTF. Written as DNA, the CDR3 is TGCAGTGCTGGTGACAGAGGGTATGGCTACACCTTC.

The chain employs TRBV29-1 and TRBJ2-1, with 11 nucleotides matching TRBD2. The CDR3 sequence is 15 residues long. Losses at the gene ends were 6 bases for V and 8 bases for J; bases not matched to a gene: 12. Germline CDR1 SQVTM, CDR2 ANQGSEA. CDR3 amino acids: CSVPSPSGGNDEQFF. Here the CDR3 DNA reads TGCAGCGTCCCTAGTCCTAGCGGGGGGAATGATGAGCAGTTCTTC.

J is TRBJ1-4 and V is TRBV23-1; the D is unclear. TRBV23-1 is filed as an ORF, its function uncertain. With 3 bases removed from V and 0 bases from J, the gap between germline ends came to 11 bases. This CDR3 spans 16 amino acids. The CDR3 sequence is CASSHGGGTTNEKLFF. Here the CDR3 DNA reads TGCGCCAGCAGTCATGGAGGTGGTACAACTAATGAAAAACTGTTTTTT.

The chain carries TRBV5-1 and TRBJ1-1; 7 nucleotides align to TRBD1. Germline CDR1 SGHRS, CDR2 YFSETQ. The CDR3 has 14 amino acids. Unmatched junction bases numbered 7, after V lost 4 bases and J lost 4 bases. The CDR3: CASSTQGFGTEAFF. In DNA form, the CDR3 reads TGCGCCAGCAGCACACAGGGGTTTGGCACTGAAGCTTTCTTT. Full variable domain (outside the CDR3, taken from reference TRBV5-1 and TRBJ1-1): KAGVTQTPRYLIKTRGQQVTLSCSPISGHRSVSWYQQTPGQGLQFLFEYFSETQRNKGNFPGRFSGRQFSNSRSEMNVSTLELGDSALYLCASSTQGFGTEAFFGQGTRLTVV.